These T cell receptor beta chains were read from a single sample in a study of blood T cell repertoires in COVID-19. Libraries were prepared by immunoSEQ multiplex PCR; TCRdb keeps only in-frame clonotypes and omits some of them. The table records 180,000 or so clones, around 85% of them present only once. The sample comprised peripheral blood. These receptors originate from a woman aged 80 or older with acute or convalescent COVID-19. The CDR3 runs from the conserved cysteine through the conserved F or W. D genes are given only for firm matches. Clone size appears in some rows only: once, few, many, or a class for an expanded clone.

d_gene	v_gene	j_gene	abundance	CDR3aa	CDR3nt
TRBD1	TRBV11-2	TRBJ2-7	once	CASRRPGQAYEQYF	TGTGCCAGCAGACGACCGGGACAGGCCTACGAGCAGTACTTC
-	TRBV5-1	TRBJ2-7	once	CASSPPRSNYEQYF	TGCGCCAGCAGCCCTCCCCGGTCCAACTACGAGCAGTACTTC
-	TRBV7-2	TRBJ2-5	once	CASSPGQQNQETQYF	TGTGCCAGCAGCCCCGGACAGCAAAACCAAGAGACCCAGTACTTC
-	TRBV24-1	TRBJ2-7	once	CATSDSNSYEQYF	TGTGCCACCAGTGATTCCAACTCCTACGAGCAGTACTTC
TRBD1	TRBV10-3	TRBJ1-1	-	CAIRDRVNTEAFF	TGTGCCATCAGGGACAGGGTGAACACTGAAGCTTTCTTT
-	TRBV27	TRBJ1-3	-	CASSSGSRSSGNTIYF	TGTGCCAGCAGTTCCGGCTCACGGAGCTCTGGAAACACCATATATTTT
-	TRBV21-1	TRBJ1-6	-	CASSKVWGGENSPLHF	TGTGCCAGCAGCAAAGTGTGGGGGGGCGAAAATTCACCCCTCCACTTT
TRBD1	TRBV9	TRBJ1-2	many	CASSTDRGNGYTF	TGTGCCAGCAGCACGGACAGGGGTAATGGCTACACCTTC
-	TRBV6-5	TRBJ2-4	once	CASSWSSGNIQYF	TGTGCCAGCAGCTGGAGTTCGGGAAACATTCAGTACTTC
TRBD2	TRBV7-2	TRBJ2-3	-	CASSVRLAGVGDTQYF	TGTGCCAGCAGCGTTAGACTAGCGGGAGTGGGAGATACGCAGTATTTT
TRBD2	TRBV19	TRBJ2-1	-	CASSMREGPRNEQFF	TGTGCCAGTAGTATGCGGGAGGGCCCTAGGAATGAGCAGTTCTTC
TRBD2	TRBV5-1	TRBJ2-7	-	CASRRTSGTFYYEQYF	TGCGCCAGCAGACGGACTAGCGGGACGTTTTACTACGAGCAGTACTTC
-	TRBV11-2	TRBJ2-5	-	CASSPRETQYF	TGTGCCAGCAGCCCTCGGGAGACCCAGTACTTC
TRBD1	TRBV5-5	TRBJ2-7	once	CASSYGQGNSYEQYF	TGTGCCAGCAGCTATGGACAGGGGAACTCCTACGAGCAGTACTTC
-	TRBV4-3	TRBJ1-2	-	CASSQEGGRYGYTF	TGCGCCAGCAGCCAAGAAGGCGGGCGGTATGGCTACACCTTC
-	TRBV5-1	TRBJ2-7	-	CASSLGDTSYEQYF	TGCGCCAGCAGCTTGGGAGACACCTCCTACGAGCAGTACTTC
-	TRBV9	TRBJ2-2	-	CASSVATLGELFF	TGTGCCAGCAGCGTAGCTACTTTGGGGGAGCTGTTTTTT
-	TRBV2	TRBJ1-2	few	CASSEVVGGAYYGYTF	TGTGCCAGCAGTGAAGTGGTGGGGGGGGCCTACTATGGCTACACCTTC
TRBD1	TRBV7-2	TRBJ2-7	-	CASSSFPGQGGEQYF	TGTGCCAGCAGCTCCTTCCCGGGACAGGGGGGCGAGCAGTACTTC
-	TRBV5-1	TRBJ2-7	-	CASGPTVAFDEQYF	TGCGCCAGCGGGCCGACAGTGGCGTTCGACGAGCAGTACTTC
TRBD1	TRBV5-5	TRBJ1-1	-	CASSLTGQSGTEAFF	TGTGCCAGCAGCTTGACGGGACAGTCGGGCACTGAAGCTTTCTTT
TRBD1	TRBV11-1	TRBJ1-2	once	CASSPALTGNYGYTF	TGTGCCAGCAGCCCCGCCCTGACAGGGAACTATGGCTACACCTTC
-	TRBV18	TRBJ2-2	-	CASSPQLAGELFF	TGTGCCAGCTCACCTCAACTTGCAGGGGAGCTGTTTTTT
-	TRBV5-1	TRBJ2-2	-	CASSLLGVYTGELFF	TGCGCCAGCAGCTTGTTAGGGGTGTACACCGGGGAGCTGTTTTTT
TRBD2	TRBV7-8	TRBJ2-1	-	CASSSLAGTYNEQFF	TGTGCCAGCAGCTCCTTAGCGGGAACCTACAATGAGCAGTTCTTC
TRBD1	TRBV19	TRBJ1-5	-	CASSIGQGRGGNQPQHF	TGTGCCAGTAGTATCGGACAGGGCCGTGGGGGCAATCAGCCCCAGCATTTT
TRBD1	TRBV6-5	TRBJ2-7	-	CASVPGQGFYEQYF	TGTGCCAGCGTTCCGGGACAGGGATTCTACGAGCAGTACTTC
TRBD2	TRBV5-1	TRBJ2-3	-	CASSTGTSVSTDTQYF	TGCGCCAGCAGCACAGGGACTAGCGTTAGCACAGATACGCAGTATTTT
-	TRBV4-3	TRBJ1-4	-	CASSQEGGGREKLFF	TGCGCCAGCAGCCAAGAGGGGGGGGGTAGGGAAAAACTGTTTTTT
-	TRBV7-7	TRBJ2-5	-	CASSSNRGGETQYF	TGTGCCAGCAGCTCGAACAGGGGGGGGGAGACCCAGTACTTC
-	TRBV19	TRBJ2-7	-	CASADSDRSYEQYF	TGTGCCAGTGCCGACTCGGACAGATCCTACGAGCAGTACTTC
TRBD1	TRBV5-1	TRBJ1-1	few	CASSFGGTGSEAFF	TGCGCCAGCAGCTTTGGGGGGACAGGGAGTGAAGCTTTCTTT
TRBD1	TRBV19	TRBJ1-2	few	CASSMETGKSYGYTF	TGTGCCAGTAGTATGGAGACAGGGAAGAGCTATGGCTACACCTTC
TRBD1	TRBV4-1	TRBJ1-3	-	CASSQDPPQGTGNTIYF	TGCGCCAGCAGCCAAGATCCCCCACAGGGGACTGGAAACACCATATATTTT
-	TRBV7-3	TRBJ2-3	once	CASSPYQGGSSGGGTDTQYF	TGTGCCAGCAGCCCCTACCAAGGGGGGTCTAGCGGAGGGGGCACAGATACGCAGTATTTT
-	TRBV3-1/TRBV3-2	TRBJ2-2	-	CASSQQGFGELFF	TGTGCCAGCAGCCAACAGGGCTTTGGGGAGCTGTTTTTT
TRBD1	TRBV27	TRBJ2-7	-	CASRRQGAYEQYF	TGTGCCAGCAGGAGACAGGGGGCCTACGAGCAGTACTTC